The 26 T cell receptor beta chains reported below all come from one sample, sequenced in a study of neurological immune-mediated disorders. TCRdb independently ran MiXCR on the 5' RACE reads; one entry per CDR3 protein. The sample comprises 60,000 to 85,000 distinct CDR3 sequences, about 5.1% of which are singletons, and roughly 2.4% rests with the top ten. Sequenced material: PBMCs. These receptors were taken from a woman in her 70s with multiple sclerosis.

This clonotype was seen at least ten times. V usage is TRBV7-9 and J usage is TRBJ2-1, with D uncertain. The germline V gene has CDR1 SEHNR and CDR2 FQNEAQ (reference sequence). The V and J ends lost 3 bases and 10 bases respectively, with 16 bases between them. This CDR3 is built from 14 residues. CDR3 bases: TGTGCCAGCAGCTTCAGTTTCCCCAGTGACGAGCAGTTCTTC. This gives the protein CASSFSFPSDEQFF. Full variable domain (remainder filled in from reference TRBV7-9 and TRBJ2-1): DTGVSQNPRHKITKRGQNVTFRCDPISEHNRLYWYRQTLGQGPEFLTYFQNEAQLEKSRLLSDRFSAERPKGSFSTLEIQRTEQGDSAMYLCASSFSFPSDEQFFGPGTRLTVL.

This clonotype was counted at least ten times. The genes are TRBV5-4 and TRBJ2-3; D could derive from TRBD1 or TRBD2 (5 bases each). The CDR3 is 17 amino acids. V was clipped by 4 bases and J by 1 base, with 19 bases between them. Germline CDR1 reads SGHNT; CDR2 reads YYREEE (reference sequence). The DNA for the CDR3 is TGTGCCAGCAGCCAGTGGGGACGGCGCCCTGGCACAGATACGCAGTATTTT. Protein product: CASSQWGRRPGTDTQYF.

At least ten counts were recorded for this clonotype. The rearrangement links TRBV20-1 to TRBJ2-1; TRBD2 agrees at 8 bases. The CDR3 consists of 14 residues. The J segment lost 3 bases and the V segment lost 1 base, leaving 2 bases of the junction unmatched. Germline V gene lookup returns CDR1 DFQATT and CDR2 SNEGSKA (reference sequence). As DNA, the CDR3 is TGCAGTGCTAGAGTACTAGCGGACTACAATGAGCAGTTCTTC. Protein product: CSARVLADYNEQFF.

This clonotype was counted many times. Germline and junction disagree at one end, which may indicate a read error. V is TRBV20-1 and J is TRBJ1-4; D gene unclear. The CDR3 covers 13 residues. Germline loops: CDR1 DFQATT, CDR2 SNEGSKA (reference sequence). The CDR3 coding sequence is TGCAGTGCGAGAGGTCGGACTAATGAAAAACTGTTTTTT. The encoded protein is CSARGRTNEKLFF.

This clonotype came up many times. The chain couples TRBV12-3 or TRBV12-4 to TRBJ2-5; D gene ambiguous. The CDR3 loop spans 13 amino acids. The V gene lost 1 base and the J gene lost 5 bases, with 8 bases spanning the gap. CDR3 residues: CASSLVQSETQYF. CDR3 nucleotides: TGTGCCAGCAGTTTAGTCCAGTCGGAGACCCAGTACTTC.

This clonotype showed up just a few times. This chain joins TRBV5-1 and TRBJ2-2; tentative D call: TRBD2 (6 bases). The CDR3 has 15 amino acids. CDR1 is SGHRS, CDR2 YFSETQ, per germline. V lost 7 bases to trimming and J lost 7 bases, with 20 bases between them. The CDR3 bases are TGCGCCAGCCCCCAGGAGCGGGCGGCGGTCGGGGAGCTGTTTTTT. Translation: CASPQERAAVGELFF.

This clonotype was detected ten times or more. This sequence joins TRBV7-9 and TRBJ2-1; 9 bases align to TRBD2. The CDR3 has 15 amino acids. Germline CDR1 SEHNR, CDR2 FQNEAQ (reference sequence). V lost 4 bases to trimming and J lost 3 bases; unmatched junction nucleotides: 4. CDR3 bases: TGTGCCAGCAGCTCGGGACTAGCTTTCTACAATGAGCAGTTCTTC. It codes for CASSSGLAFYNEQFF.

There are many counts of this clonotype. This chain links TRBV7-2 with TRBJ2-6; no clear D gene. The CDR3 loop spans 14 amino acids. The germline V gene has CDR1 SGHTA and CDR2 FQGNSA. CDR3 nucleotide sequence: TGTGCTTCCCTTAAGAGCTCTGGGGCCAACGTCCTGACTTTC. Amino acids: CASLKSSGANVLTF.

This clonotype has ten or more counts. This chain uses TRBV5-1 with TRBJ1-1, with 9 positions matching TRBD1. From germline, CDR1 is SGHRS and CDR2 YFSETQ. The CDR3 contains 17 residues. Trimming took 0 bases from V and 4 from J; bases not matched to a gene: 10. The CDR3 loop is CASSLGGTGSERTEAFF. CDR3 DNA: TGCGCCAGCAGCTTGGGGGGGACAGGGAGCGAACGCACTGAAGCTTTCTTT.

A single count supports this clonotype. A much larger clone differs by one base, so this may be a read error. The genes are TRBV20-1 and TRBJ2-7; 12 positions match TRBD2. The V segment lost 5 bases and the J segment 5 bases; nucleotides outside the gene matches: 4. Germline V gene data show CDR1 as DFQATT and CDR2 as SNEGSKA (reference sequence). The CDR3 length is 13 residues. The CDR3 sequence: CSAHGLAGNEQYF. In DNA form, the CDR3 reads TGCAGTGCTCACGGACTAGCGGGAAACGAGCAGTACTTC.

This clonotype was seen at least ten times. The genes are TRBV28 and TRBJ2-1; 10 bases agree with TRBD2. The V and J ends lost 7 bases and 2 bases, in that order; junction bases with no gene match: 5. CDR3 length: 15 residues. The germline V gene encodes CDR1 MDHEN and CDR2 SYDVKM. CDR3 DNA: TGTGCCAGCACCTCCAGCGGGAGGGCCTACAATGAGCAGTTCTTC. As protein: CASTSSGRAYNEQFF.

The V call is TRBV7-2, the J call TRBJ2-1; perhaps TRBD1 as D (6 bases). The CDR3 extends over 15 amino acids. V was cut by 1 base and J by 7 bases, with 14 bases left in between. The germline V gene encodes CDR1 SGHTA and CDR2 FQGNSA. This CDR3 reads CASSLVATGSNEQFF. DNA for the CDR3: TGTGCCAGCAGCTTAGTCGCTACAGGGAGTAATGAGCAGTTCTTC.

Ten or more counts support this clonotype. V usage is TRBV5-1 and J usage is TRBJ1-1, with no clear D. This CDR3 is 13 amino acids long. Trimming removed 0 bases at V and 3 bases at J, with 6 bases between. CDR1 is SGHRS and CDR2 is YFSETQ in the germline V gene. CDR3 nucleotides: TGCGCCAGCAGCTTGGAAGACTACACTGAAGCTTTCTTT. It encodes CASSLEDYTEAFF.

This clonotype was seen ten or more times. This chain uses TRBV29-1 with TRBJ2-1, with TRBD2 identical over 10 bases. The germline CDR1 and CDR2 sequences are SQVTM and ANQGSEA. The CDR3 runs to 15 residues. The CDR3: CTLSMVAGGNNEQFF. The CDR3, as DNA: TGCACCCTTTCGATGGTAGCGGGAGGCAACAATGAGCAGTTCTTC.

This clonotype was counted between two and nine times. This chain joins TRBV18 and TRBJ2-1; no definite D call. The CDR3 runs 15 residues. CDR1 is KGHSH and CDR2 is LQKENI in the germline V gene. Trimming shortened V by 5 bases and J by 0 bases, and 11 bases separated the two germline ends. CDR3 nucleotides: TGTGCCAGCTCAAAAATGGCATCCTCCTACAATGAGCAGTTCTTC. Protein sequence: CASSKMASSYNEQFF.

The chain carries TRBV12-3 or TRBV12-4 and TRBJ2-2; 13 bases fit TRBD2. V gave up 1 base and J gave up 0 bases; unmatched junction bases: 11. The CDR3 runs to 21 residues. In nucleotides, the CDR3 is TGTGCCAGCAGTTTAGACAAAAGAACCGGGACTAGCGGGACGAACACCGGGGAGCTGTTTTTT. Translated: CASSLDKRTGTSGTNTGELFF.

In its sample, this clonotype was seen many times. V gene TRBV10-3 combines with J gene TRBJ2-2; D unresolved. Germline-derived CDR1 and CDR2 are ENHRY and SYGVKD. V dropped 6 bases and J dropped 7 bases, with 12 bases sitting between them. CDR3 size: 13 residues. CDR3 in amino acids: CAIRDIGGGELFF. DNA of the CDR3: TGTGCCATCAGGGATATCGGTGGCGGGGAGCTGTTTTTT.

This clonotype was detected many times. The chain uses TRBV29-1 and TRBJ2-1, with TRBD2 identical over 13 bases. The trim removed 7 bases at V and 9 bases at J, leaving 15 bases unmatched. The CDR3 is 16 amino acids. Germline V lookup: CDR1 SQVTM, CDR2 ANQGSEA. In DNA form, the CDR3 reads TGCAGCGGGCTAGGTCCCGGACTAGCGGGAGAGGGTGAGCAGTTCTTC. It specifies CSGLGPGLAGEGEQFF.

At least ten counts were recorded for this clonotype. The CDR3 bases are TGTGCCAGCAGGGGAACAGGGGAAGGAGGCGGCTACACCTTC. This translates into CASRGTGEGGGYTF. The rearrangement links TRBV27 to TRBJ1-2; 7 nucleotides line up with TRBD1. Germline trimming cut 6 bases from V and 8 bases from J; bases unmatched to any gene: 12. Germline V lookup: CDR1 MNHEY, CDR2 SMNVEV (reference sequence). This CDR3 has 14 residues.

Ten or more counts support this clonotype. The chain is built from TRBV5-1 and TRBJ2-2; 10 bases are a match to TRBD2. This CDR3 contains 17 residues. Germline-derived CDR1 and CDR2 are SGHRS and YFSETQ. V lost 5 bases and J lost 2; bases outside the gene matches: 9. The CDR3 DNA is TGCGCCAGCAGATGGACTAGCGGCTCCCCAAACACCGGGGAGCTGTTTTTT. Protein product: CASRWTSGSPNTGELFF.

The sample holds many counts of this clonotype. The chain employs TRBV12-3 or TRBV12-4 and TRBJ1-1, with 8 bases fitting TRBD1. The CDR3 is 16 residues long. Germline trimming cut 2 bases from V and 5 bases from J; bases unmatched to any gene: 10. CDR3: CASSLQAGGAGTEAFF. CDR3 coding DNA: TGTGCCAGCAGTTTACAGGCAGGGGGCGCGGGGACTGAAGCTTTCTTT.

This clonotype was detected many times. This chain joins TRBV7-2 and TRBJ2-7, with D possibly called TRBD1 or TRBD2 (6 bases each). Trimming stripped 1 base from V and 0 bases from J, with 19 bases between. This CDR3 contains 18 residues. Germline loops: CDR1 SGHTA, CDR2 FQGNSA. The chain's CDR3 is CASSLGGDKISYSYEQYF. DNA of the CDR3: TGTGCCAGCAGCTTAGGCGGGGACAAAATTTCTTACTCCTACGAGCAGTACTTC.

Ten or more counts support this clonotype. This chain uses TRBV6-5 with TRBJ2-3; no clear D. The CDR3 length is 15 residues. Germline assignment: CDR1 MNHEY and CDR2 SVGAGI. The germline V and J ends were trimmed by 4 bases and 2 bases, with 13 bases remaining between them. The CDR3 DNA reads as TGTGCCAGCAGTTCCCGAGGCGGTCTCACAGATACGCAGTATTTT. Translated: CASSSRGGLTDTQYF.

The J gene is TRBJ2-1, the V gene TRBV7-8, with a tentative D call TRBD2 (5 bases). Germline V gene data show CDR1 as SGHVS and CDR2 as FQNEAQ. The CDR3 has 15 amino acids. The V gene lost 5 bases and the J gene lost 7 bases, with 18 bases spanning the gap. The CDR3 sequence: CASSRPSHPGNEQFF. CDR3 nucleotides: TGTGCCAGCAGCCGACCAAGCCACCCGGGGAATGAGCAGTTCTTC.

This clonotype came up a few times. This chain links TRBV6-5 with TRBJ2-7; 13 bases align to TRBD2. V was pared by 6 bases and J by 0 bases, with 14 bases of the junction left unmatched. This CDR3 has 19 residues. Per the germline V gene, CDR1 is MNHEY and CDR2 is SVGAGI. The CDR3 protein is CASRGTSGTSTVSSYEQYF. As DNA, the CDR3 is TGTGCCAGCAGGGGGACTAGCGGGACTTCTACGGTTAGCTCCTACGAGCAGTACTTC.

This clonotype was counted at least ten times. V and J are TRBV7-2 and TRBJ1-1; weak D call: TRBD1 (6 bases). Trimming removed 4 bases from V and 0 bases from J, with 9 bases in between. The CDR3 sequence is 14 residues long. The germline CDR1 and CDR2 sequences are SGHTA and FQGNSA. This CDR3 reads CASSSGQMNTEAFF. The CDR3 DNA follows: TGTGCCAGCAGCTCGGGACAAATGAACACTGAAGCTTTCTTT.